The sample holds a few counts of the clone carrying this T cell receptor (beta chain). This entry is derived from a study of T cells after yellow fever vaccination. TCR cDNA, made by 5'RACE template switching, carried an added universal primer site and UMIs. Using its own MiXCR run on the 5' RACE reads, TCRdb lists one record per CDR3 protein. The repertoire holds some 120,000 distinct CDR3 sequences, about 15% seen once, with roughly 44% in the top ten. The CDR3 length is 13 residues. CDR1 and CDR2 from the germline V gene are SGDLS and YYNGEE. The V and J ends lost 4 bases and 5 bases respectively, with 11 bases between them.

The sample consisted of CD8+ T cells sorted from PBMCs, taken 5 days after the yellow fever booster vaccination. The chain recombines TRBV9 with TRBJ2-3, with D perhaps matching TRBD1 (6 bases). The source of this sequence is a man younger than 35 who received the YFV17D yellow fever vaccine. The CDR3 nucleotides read TGTGCCAGCAGCATCAACAGGGAAGATACGCAGTATTTT. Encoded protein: CASSINREDTQYF. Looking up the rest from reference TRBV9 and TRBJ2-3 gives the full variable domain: DSGVTQTPKHLITATGQRVTLRCSPRSGDLSVYWYQQSLDQGLQFLIQYYNGEERAKGNILERFSAQQFPDLHSELNLSSLELGDSALYFCASSINREDTQYFGPGTRLTVL.